Following are 25 T cell receptor beta chains from one sample sequenced in a study of blood T cell repertoires in COVID-19. Method: immunoSEQ multiplex PCR; TCRdb's copy keeps in-frame clones and lacks some. Of about 210,000 clones listed, 85% are singletons. Specimen: PBMCs or T cells enriched from blood (not recorded which). The source of these receptors is a man aged 40-55 years who had recovered from COVID-19.

V is TRBV5-4 and J is TRBJ2-1, with TRBD2 matching 8 bases. Germline CDR1 is SGHNT and CDR2 is YYREEE (reference sequence). Trimming removed 4 bases from V and 7 bases from J; junction bases left unmatched: 10. This CDR3 contains 15 residues. DNA of the CDR3: TGTGCCAGCAGCAATCCGGGGACTAGGACGAATGAGCAGTTCTTC. Translated, it gives CASSNPGTRTNEQFF.

Here the CDR3 reads CSASGGSPLGNTEAFF. CDR3 DNA: TGCAGTGCTAGTGGAGGATCCCCCCTTGGGAACACTGAAGCTTTCTTT. The chain combines TRBV20-1 with TRBJ1-1; D is ambiguous. The CDR3 is 16 residues long. Per the germline V gene, CDR1 is DFQATT and CDR2 is SNEGSKA (reference sequence). Trimming removed 3 bases at V and 1 base at J, with 18 bases between.

V is TRBV3-1 (or the pseudogene TRBV3-2) and J is TRBJ2-2; 8 bases are shared with TRBD1. Germline values: CDR1 LGHDT, CDR2 YNNKEL (reference sequence). This CDR3 has 16 amino acids. The ends lost 3 bases at V and 6 bases at J; junction bases unmatched: 9. For the CDR3, the DNA is TGTGCCAGCAGCCACGCAGGGGGCGCGAAATCCGGGGAGCTGTTTTTT. Its translation: CASSHAGGAKSGELFF.

The gene calls are TRBV10-3 and TRBJ2-7, with D possibly matching TRBD2 (5 bases). The V gene's germline CDR1 is ENHRY and CDR2 SYGVKD. The V gene lost 8 bases and the J gene lost 3 bases, with 14 bases spanning the gap. CDR3 length: 13 amino acids. The CDR3 region is CAISGKSVYEQYF. DNA of the CDR3: TGTGCCATCTCGGGGAAATCCGTCTACGAGCAGTACTTC.

The chain links TRBV4-1 to TRBJ2-1; 12 positions match TRBD2. The V gene end was trimmed by 1 base and the J gene end by 9 bases; junction bases not matched to a gene: 13. Germline loops: CDR1 MGHRA, CDR2 YSYEKL. The CDR3 covers 18 residues. The CDR3 is CASSQVLLGLAGSGEQFF. The CDR3 bases are TGCGCCAGCAGCCAAGTGCTTCTTGGACTAGCGGGATCTGGTGAGCAGTTCTTC.

This clone was counted a few times. The chain joins TRBV30 to TRBJ2-3, with 11 bases that match TRBD2. Germline V gives CDR1 GTSNPN, CDR2 SVGIG (reference sequence). CDR3 length: 16 amino acids. Trimming cost V 1 base and J 2 bases; bases outside gene matches: 5. The CDR3 reads CAWSALAGGLTDTQYF. The CDR3 coding sequence is TGTGCCTGGAGTGCCTTAGCGGGAGGGCTCACAGATACGCAGTATTTT.

This clone was counted many times. At one boundary the junction diverges from the germline segment, which might be a read error. The gene calls are TRBV13 and TRBJ1-2, with TRBD1 as a possible D gene (6 bases). Germline V gene data show CDR1 as PRHDT and CDR2 as FYEKMQ (reference sequence). This CDR3 is built from 14 residues. The CDR3 is CASSSASYRVEGSF. CDR3 in DNA: TGTGCCAGCAGCTCCGCTAGTTACAGGGTTGAGGGATCCTTC.

The V call is TRBV7-9, the J call TRBJ2-1; 11 nucleotides match TRBD2. Germline lookup yields CDR1 SEHNR and CDR2 FQNEAQ (reference sequence). With 4 bases clipped from V and 6 bases from J, the junction kept 8 bases outside the gene matches. The CDR3 sequence is 16 residues long. CDR3 DNA: TGTGCCAGCAGCTCCACGGGACTAGCGGCACTCAATGAGCAGTTCTTC. Its translation is CASSSTGLAALNEQFF. The entire variable domain, with the rest obtained from reference TRBV7-9 and TRBJ2-1, is as follows: DTGVSQNPRHKITKRGQNVTFRCDPISEHNRLYWYRQTLGQGPEFLTYFQNEAQLEKSRLLSDRFSAERPKGSFSTLEIQRTEQGDSAMYLCASSSTGLAALNEQFFGPGTRLTVL.

This sequence joins TRBV28 and TRBJ1-5, with D unresolved. Germline V gives CDR1 MDHEN, CDR2 SYDVKM. The CDR3 spans 15 residues. With 3 bases removed from V and 3 bases from J, the gap between germline ends came to 12 bases. The CDR3 DNA is TGTGCCAGCAGTTTCGGGAGGGCTCTCAATCAGCCCCAGCATTTT. It is translated as CASSFGRALNQPQHF. The full variable domain, completed using reference TRBV28 and TRBJ1-5, is DVKVTQSSRYLVKRTGEKVFLECVQDMDHENMFWYRQDPGLGLRLIYFSYDVKMKEKGDIPEGYSVSREKKERFSLILESASTNQTSMYLCASSFGRALNQPQHFGDGTRLSIL.

The rearrangement links TRBV3-1 (or the pseudogene TRBV3-2) to TRBJ1-1; a possible D gene is TRBD1 (6 bases). V was pared by 5 bases and J by 4 bases, with 11 bases between. The germline V gene has CDR1 LGHDT and CDR2 YNNKEL (reference sequence). CDR3 length: 13 amino acids. The CDR3 protein is CASSIQGTTEAFF. Here the CDR3 DNA reads TGTGCCAGCAGCATTCAGGGGACCACTGAAGCTTTCTTT.

The chain is built from TRBV7-2 and TRBJ2-2; D gene ambiguous. The CDR3 loop spans 13 amino acids. Germline lookup yields CDR1 SGHTA and CDR2 FQGNSA. The germline V and J ends were trimmed by 4 bases and 7 bases, with 10 bases remaining between them. The CDR3 DNA reads as TGTGCCAGCAGCTCTAGGAGTGGCGGGGAGCTGTTTTTT. It specifies CASSSRSGGELFF.

The gene calls are TRBV13 and TRBJ2-7; 8 bases are shared with TRBD2. Germline V gives CDR1 PRHDT, CDR2 FYEKMQ (reference sequence). This CDR3 spans 14 amino acids. The V and J ends lost 3 bases and 6 bases, in that order; junction bases with no gene match: 7. The CDR3 DNA reads TGTGCCAGCAGCTTCGCCGGGACTAGGGGCGAGCAGTACTTC. It yields the protein CASSFAGTRGEQYF.

This clone was seen a single time. The rearrangement uses TRBV7-9 and TRBJ1-1; no reliable D call. V was clipped by 5 bases and J by 2 bases, with 12 bases between them. From germline, CDR1 is SEHNR and CDR2 FQNEAQ (reference sequence). The CDR3 totals 14 residues. The CDR3 DNA follows: TGTGCCAGCAGCCGGGAGGCGCGAAACACTGAAGCTTTCTTT. Its translation: CASSREARNTEAFF.

The V and J genes are TRBV3-1 (or the pseudogene TRBV3-2) and TRBJ2-7; D is possibly TRBD2 (6 bases). Trimming took 4 bases from V and 6 from J, leaving 10 bases between them. This CDR3 region has 12 residues. CDR1 LGHDT and CDR2 YNNKEL come from the germline V gene (reference sequence). CDR3 in amino acids: CASSLWGVEQYF. DNA of the CDR3: TGTGCCAGCAGCCTATGGGGGGTCGAGCAGTACTTC.

In the case of this clone: Other DNA sequences in this sample translate to the same CDR3. V gene TRBV7-2 combines with J gene TRBJ2-1; 8 nucleotides line up with TRBD2. J lost 0 bases, V lost 2 bases, and 0 bases had no gene match. This CDR3 is built from 15 residues. The germline CDR1 and CDR2 sequences are SGHTA and FQGNSA. CDR3 sequence reads: CASSLSGSSYNEQFF. CDR3 sequence (DNA): TGTGCCAGCAGCTTAAGCGGGAGCTCCTACAATGAGCAGTTCTTC.

There are a few counts of this clone. The chain has TRBV24-1 and TRBJ1-2; D is perhaps TRBD1 (6 bases). Germline values: CDR1 KGHDR, CDR2 SFDVKD. V was trimmed by 3 bases and J by 7 bases, leaving 17 bases between them. This CDR3 is built from 15 residues. CDR3 protein: CATSDTDTGFGGYTF. The CDR3 DNA sequence: TGTGCCACCAGTGATACTGATACAGGGTTCGGTGGCTACACCTTC.

This rearrangement joins TRBV7-2 to TRBJ2-5; perhaps TRBD2 as D (6 bases). Germline V gene sequence: CDR1 SGHTA, CDR2 FQGNSA. This CDR3 has 15 residues. V was cut by 2 bases and J by 5 bases, with 15 bases left in between. CDR3 in amino acids: CASSLFSGTRETQYF. The CDR3 region has the DNA TGTGCCAGCAGCTTATTTAGCGGTACGAGGGAGACCCAGTACTTC.

The chain recombines TRBV29-1 with TRBJ2-5; 7 bases match TRBD2. The junction had 2 bases not matched to a gene; V was cut back by 7 bases and J by 0 bases. Germline CDR1 and CDR2: SQVTM and ANQGSEA. This CDR3 contains 12 residues. The CDR3 sequence is CSAGTNQETQYF. The CDR3 DNA sequence: TGCAGCGCCGGGACTAACCAAGAGACCCAGTACTTC.

The CDR3 DNA reads TGCGCCAGCAGCCAAGATCAGGGCTACGAGCAGTACTTC. It codes for CASSQDQGYEQYF. This chain connects TRBV4-1 to TRBJ2-7, with D maybe TRBD1 (5 bases). Trimming cost V 0 bases and J 3 bases, with 6 bases left between them. This CDR3 is built from 13 residues. Germline V CDR1 and CDR2: MGHRA, YSYEKL.

This clone has only one observation. The genes are TRBV20-1 and TRBJ2-1, with D perhaps matching TRBD2 (6 bases). From germline, CDR1 is DFQATT and CDR2 SNEGSKA (reference sequence). The V end was cut by 5 bases, the J end by 10 bases, with 12 bases between. The CDR3 sequence is 11 residues long. This chain's CDR3 is CSAGGTNEQFF. CDR3 DNA: TGCAGTGCTGGGGGGACCAACGAGCAGTTCTTC.

V is TRBV6-1 and J is TRBJ2-1; the match to TRBD1 covers 10 bases. This CDR3 is 15 amino acids long. Germline lookup yields CDR1 MNHNS and CDR2 SASEGT. V was pared by 6 bases and J by 6 bases, with 8 bases of the junction left unmatched. The DNA for the CDR3 is TGTGCCAGCAGCCTGGGACAGGGGAAAAGCAATGAGCAGTTCTTC. Translation: CASSLGQGKSNEQFF.

This clone was observed a few times. The chain combines TRBV19 with TRBJ1-5, with D possibly matching TRBD1 (5 bases). CDR1 and CDR2 from the germline V gene are LNHDA and SQIVND (reference sequence). CDR3 length equals 14 residues. V lost 3 bases, J lost 7 bases, and 13 bases lay in between. CDR3 bases: TGTGCCAGTAGTATGGAGGGGATCAGACAGCCCCAGCATTTT. Translating gives CASSMEGIRQPQHF.

This sequence joins TRBV3-1 (or the pseudogene TRBV3-2) and TRBJ2-1, with 9 nucleotides matching TRBD1. The germline V gene has CDR1 LGHDT and CDR2 YNNKEL (reference sequence). The CDR3 runs to 18 residues. V lost 4 bases and J lost 0; bases outside the gene matches: 10. This CDR3 is CASSLRTGDYSSYNEQFF. The CDR3 DNA is TGTGCCAGCAGCCTAAGGACAGGGGACTATAGCTCCTACAATGAGCAGTTCTTC.

This clone has a single count. J is TRBJ2-7 and V is TRBV3-1 (or the pseudogene TRBV3-2); D not certain. Trimming removed 6 bases at V and 1 base at J, with 13 bases between. The germline V gene has CDR1 LGHDT and CDR2 YNNKEL (reference sequence). This CDR3 has 14 amino acids. The CDR3 DNA is TGTGCCAGCAGTCCCGAGGTTGGTTCCTACGAGCAGTACTTC. Residues: CASSPEVGSYEQYF.

J is TRBJ1-3 and V is TRBV30; 8 nucleotides align to TRBD1. V was clipped by 1 base and J by 0 bases; unmatched bases: 5. This CDR3 has 16 residues. CDR1 and CDR2 (germline): GTSNPN, SVGIG (reference sequence). The DNA of the CDR3 is TGTGCCTGGAGTGGAGGACAGGGAGCCTCTGGAAACACCATATATTTT. As protein: CAWSGGQGASGNTIYF.